This T cell receptor beta chain stems from a study of T cells after yellow fever vaccination. TCR cDNA, made by 5'RACE template switching, carried an added universal primer site and UMIs. TCRdb independently ran MiXCR on the 5' RACE reads; one entry per CDR3 protein. The sample lists some 600,000 distinct CDR3 sequences, around 17% occurring once. In this sample, this clonotype turned up a few times. Germline V gene data show CDR1 as LGHNA and CDR2 as YSLEER. The CDR3 contains 14 residues. Trimming left V 0 bases short and J 2 bases short, with 8 bases between. The chain joins TRBV4-3 to TRBJ2-7; perhaps TRBD2 as D (5 bases). Sequencing was performed on PBMCs, taken 5 days after the first yellow fever vaccination. The TCR comes from a man younger than 35 who received the YFV17D yellow fever vaccine. In nucleotides, the CDR3 is TGCGCCAGCAGCCAAGATGTCGGGACCTACGAGCAGTACTTC. Translating gives CASSQDVGTYEQYF.